This T cell receptor beta chain was identified in a study of blood T cell repertoires in COVID-19. As processed by the authors: Counts of nucleated cells, estimated from reference gene primer amplification, were obtained. The data were produced by immunoSEQ multiplex PCR, yet TCRdb's version contains in-frame clones alone and is incomplete. The DNA gave D and trimming, while V, J and clone size come from that table. The table shows about 76,000 clones, with about 90% occurring only once. V lost 7 bases, J lost 0 bases, and 7 bases stayed unmatched. CDR3 length equals 16 residues. CDR1 GTSNPN and CDR2 SVGIG come from the germline V gene (reference sequence).

The sample was peripheral blood. The rearrangement uses TRBV30 and TRBJ1-4; 11 positions agree with TRBD1. This receptor was taken from a human donor in a cohort sampled during active COVID-19. The CDR3 region is CAFRDRGRPTNEKLFF. The CDR3 DNA reads as TGTGCCTTCCGGGACAGGGGGAGACCAACTAATGAAAAACTGTTTTTT.